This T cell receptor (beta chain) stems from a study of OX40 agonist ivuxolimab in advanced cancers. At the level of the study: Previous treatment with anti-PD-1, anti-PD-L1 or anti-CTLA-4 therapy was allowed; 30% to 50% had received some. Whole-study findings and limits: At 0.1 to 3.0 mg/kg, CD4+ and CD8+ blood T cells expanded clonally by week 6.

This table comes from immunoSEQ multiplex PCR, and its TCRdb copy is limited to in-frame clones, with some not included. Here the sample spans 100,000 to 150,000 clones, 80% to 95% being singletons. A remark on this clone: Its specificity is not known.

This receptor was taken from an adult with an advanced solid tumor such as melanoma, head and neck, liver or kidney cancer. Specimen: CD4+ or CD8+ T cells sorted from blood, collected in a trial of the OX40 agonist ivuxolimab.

The CDR3 here is CASSRDRDWYYEQYF. In nucleotides, the CDR3 is TGTGCCAGCAGCCGGGACAGGGACTGGTACTACGAGCAGTACTTC. This chain connects TRBV5-6 to TRBJ2-7; 9 bases match TRBD1. Germline lookup yields CDR1 SGHDT and CDR2 YYEEEE. This CDR3 region has 15 residues. J was trimmed by 3 bases and V by 4 bases; bases with no gene match: 8.